This T cell receptor (beta chain) originates from a study of blood T cell repertoires in COVID-19. The overall study: Samples representing acute and convalescent COVID-19 were sourced from the United States, Italy and Spain.

The CDR3 has 12 residues. CDR1 KGHSH and CDR2 LQKENI come from the germline V gene. Trimming removed 6 bases from V and 3 bases from J, with 8 bases in between. Sequencing was performed with immunoSEQ multiplex PCR; in TCRdb, only in-frame clones are kept and a portion is missing. The data contain 210,000 or so clones, about 88% of them singletons. Sequencing was done on a sample of peripheral blood. This TCR derives from a man aged 40-50 years with active or convalescent COVID-19. V is TRBV18 and J is TRBJ1-1; D possibly corresponds to TRBD1 (5 bases). Here the CDR3 reads CASSDSYTEAFF. Here the CDR3 DNA reads TGTGCCAGCTCCGACAGTTACACTGAAGCTTTCTTT.